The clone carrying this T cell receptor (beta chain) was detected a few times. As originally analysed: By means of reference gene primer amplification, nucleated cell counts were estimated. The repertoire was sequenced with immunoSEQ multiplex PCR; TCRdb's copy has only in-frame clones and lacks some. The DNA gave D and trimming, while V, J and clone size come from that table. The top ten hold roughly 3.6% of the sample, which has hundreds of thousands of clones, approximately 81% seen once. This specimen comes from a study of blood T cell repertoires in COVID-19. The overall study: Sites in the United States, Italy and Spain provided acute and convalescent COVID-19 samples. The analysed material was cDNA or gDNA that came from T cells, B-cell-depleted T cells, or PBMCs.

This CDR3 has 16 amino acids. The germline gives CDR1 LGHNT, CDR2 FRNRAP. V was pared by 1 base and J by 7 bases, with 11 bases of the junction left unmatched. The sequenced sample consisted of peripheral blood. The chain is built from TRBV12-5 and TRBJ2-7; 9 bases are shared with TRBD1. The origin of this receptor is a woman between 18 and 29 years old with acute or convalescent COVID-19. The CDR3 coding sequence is TGTGCTAGTGGTTTGGCCGGGACAGGGATCCCTAGAGAGCAGTACTTC. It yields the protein CASGLAGTGIPREQYF. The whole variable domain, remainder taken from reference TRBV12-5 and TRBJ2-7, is DARVTQTPRHKVTEMGQEVTMRCQPILGHNTVFWYRQTMMQGLELLAYFRNRAPLDDSGMPKDRFSAEMPDATLATLKIQPSEPRDSAVYFCASGLAGTGIPREQYFGPGTRLTVT.